This TCR beta chain was observed in a study of blood T cell repertoires in COVID-19. Study information: The study drew acute and convalescent COVID-19 samples from the United States, Italy and Spain. T cells, B-cell-depleted T cells, or PBMCs supplied cDNA or gDNA.

Germline V gene lookup returns CDR1 MNHEY and CDR2 SVGAGI. CDR3 length: 16 residues. V lost 0 bases to trimming and J lost 4 bases; unmatched junction nucleotides: 3. In the study's own analysis: Amplified reference gene primers provided the basis for estimating nucleated cell counts. Repertoires were generated with immunoSEQ multiplex PCR, while TCRdb's copy carries only in-frame clones and drops some. Clone size and the V and J calls come from that table; the DNA yielded D and trimming. The data contain about 27,000 clones, around 80% of them singletons. This chain connects TRBV6-5 to TRBJ2-3; 11 bases match TRBD1. Sequenced: peripheral blood. The TCR originated in an elderly woman with acute or convalescent COVID-19. The CDR3 DNA is TGTGCCAGCAGTTACTCTGGGACAGGGGGGGCAGATACGCAGTATTTT. Translating it yields CASSYSGTGGADTQYF.